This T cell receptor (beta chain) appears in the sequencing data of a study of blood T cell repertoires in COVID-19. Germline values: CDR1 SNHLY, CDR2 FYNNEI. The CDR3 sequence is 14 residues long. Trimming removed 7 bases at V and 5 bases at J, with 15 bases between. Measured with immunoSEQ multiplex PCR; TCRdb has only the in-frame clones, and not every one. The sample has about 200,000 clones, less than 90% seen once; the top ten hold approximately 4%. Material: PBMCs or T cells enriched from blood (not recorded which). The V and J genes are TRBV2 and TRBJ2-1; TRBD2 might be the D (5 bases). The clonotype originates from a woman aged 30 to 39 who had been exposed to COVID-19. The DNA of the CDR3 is TGTGCCAGCAATCGGGCGGGCTTAAACAATGAGCAGTTCTTC. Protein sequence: CASNRAGLNNEQFF.